These 26 T cell receptor beta chains originate from one sample sequenced in a study of Ad26.COV2.S vaccination and SARS-CoV-2 variants. Treatment specified: roughly 20 received Ad26.COV2.S at low or high dose, single or two shots; about 5 received placebo; per-sample allocation not given. After the first vaccine or placebo injection, samples were drawn on day 63. The protocol was immunoSEQ multiplex PCR, while the TCRdb copy is restricted to in-frame clones and leaves out a portion. The table has a few hundred thousand clones, 90% seen once; the top ten hold around 5.5%. The sequenced sample was peripheral blood, obtained in a trial of Ad26.COV2.S vaccine versus placebo. These TCRs come from a person between 18 and 59 years old who received the Ad26.COV2.S COVID-19 vaccine or a placebo.

V usage is TRBV28 and J usage is TRBJ2-7, with D possibly being TRBD1 (6 bases). Deletions cut 10 bases from V and 1 base from J, with 29 bases between. The CDR3 length is 18 residues. In germline, CDR1 is MDHEN, CDR2 SYDVKM. CDR3 nucleotide sequence: TGTGCCACCGTAGGACAGCCTAGCCCTGTCCCCCCTTCCTACGAGCAGTACGTC. It translates to CATVGQPSPVPPSYEQYV.

The chain uses TRBV9 and TRBJ1-1; TRBD1 matches 7 bases. CDR3 length: 15 residues. J lost 4 bases, V lost 4 bases, and 10 bases had no gene match. Per the germline V gene, CDR1 is SGDLS and CDR2 is YYNGEE. CDR3 protein: CASSLGTAPITEAFF. CDR3 DNA: TGTGCCAGCAGCCTAGGGACAGCGCCTATCACTGAAGCTTTCTTT.

The chain uses TRBV6-6 and TRBJ1-5; D unresolved. Germline CDR1 and CDR2: MNHNY and SVGAGI (reference sequence). Trimming left V 2 bases short and J 2 bases short, with 10 bases between. The CDR3 has 15 residues. The CDR3 nucleotides read TGTGCCAGCAGTTACAAAAGTGTTGGCAATCAGCCCCAGCATTTT. Its translation is CASSYKSVGNQPQHF.

The genes are TRBV29-1 and TRBJ2-1; 10 bases are a match to TRBD1. Germline V CDR1 and CDR2: SQVTM, ANQGSEA. J gave up 5 bases and V 5 bases, and 3 bases lay outside the gene matches. CDR3 length equals 13 residues. CDR3 sequence reads: CSVQGQGNNEQFF. The DNA for the CDR3 is TGCAGCGTTCAGGGACAGGGGAACAATGAGCAGTTCTTC.

V usage is TRBV10-1 and J usage is TRBJ1-1; 7 bases fit TRBD1. The CDR3 is 14 amino acids. Germline-derived CDR1 and CDR2 are WNHNN and SYGVQD (reference sequence). V was clipped by 3 bases and J by 0 bases; unmatched bases: 1. CDR3 DNA: TGCGCCAGCAGTGACGACAGGGTGAACACTGAAGCTTTCTTT. It codes for CASSDDRVNTEAFF.

This clone was detected once. The chain employs TRBV29-1 and TRBJ1-1; no clear D gene. CDR1 and CDR2 from the germline V gene are SQVTM and ANQGSEA. This CDR3 has 12 residues. The V end was cut by 5 bases, the J end by 3 bases, with 10 bases between. In nucleotides, the CDR3 is TGCAGCGTTCATGGGTTGTACACTGAAGCTTTCTTT. Translation gives CSVHGLYTEAFF.

The chain uses TRBV30 and TRBJ2-3, with 8 bases fitting TRBD2. Germline V lookup: CDR1 GTSNPN, CDR2 SVGIG (reference sequence). This CDR3 is 14 amino acids long. V lost 5 bases to trimming and J lost 4 bases; unmatched junction nucleotides: 8. CDR3 amino acids: CAWGGSGRPDTQYF. In nucleotides, the CDR3 is TGTGCCTGGGGGGGGAGCGGGAGACCAGATACGCAGTATTTT.

The rearrangement joins TRBV12-3 or TRBV12-4 to TRBJ1-2, with D perhaps matching TRBD1 (5 bases). The CDR3 has 13 residues. V was clipped by 6 bases and J by 6 bases, with 14 bases between them. For the CDR3, the DNA is TGTGCCAGCAGGGGGCAGGGATCCCATGGCTACACCTTC. Translation: CASRGQGSHGYTF.

This chain joins TRBV5-4 and TRBJ2-3; 8 nucleotides line up with TRBD1. V lost 4 bases to trimming and J lost 10 bases; unmatched junction nucleotides: 14. CDR1 is SGHNT and CDR2 is YYREEE in the germline V gene (reference sequence). The CDR3 consists of 15 residues. The CDR3 nucleotides are TGTGCCAGCAGCCTTCAAGGACAGGGCCTCTTTCCGCAGTATTTT. This encodes CASSLQGQGLFPQYF. The variable domain in full, completed from reference TRBV5-4 and TRBJ2-3, reads ETGVTQSPTHLIKTRGQQVTLRCSSQSGHNTVSWYQQALGQGPQFIFQYYREEENGRGNFPPRFSGLQFPNYSSELNVNALELDDSALYLCASSLQGQGLFPQYFGPGTRLTVL.

A few counts support this clone. CDR3 in amino acids: CASSPGTGADNYGYTF. In DNA, the CDR3 is TGTGCCAGCAGTCCCGGGACAGGGGCGGATAACTATGGCTACACCTTC. This chain connects TRBV27 to TRBJ1-2, with 10 nucleotides matching TRBD1. The CDR3 has 16 residues. The V and J ends lost 5 bases and 1 base, in that order; junction bases with no gene match: 7. In germline, CDR1 is MNHEY, CDR2 SMNVEV (reference sequence).

This chain joins TRBV12-3 or TRBV12-4 and TRBJ1-1; tentative D call: TRBD1 (6 bases). The CDR3 sequence is 12 residues long. Trimming left V 6 bases short and J 7 bases short, with 12 bases between. The DNA of the CDR3 is TGTGCCAGCAGCCCCGGACAGATTGAAGCTTTCTTT. Amino acid sequence: CASSPGQIEAFF.

The V gene is TRBV6-5, the J gene TRBJ1-5, with TRBD1 matching over 7 bases. The CDR3 covers 15 residues. With V trimmed by 2 bases and J by 3 bases, 4 bases remained unmatched. Germline loops: CDR1 MNHEY, CDR2 SVGAGI. The CDR3 DNA sequence: TGTGCCAGCAGTTACGCAGACAGGGACAATCAGCCCCAGCATTTT. Translated, it gives CASSYADRDNQPQHF.

This chain links TRBV12-5 with TRBJ1-6; possible D gene TRBD1, 5 bases. The V gene's germline CDR1 is LGHNT and CDR2 FRNRAP. Deletions cut 0 bases from V and 5 bases from J, with 26 bases between. The CDR3 length is 21 residues. The CDR3 spells CASGLVRFAREVRWDNSPLHF. The CDR3 nucleotides are TGTGCTAGTGGTTTGGTACGTTTCGCCAGGGAAGTGCGGTGGGATAATTCACCCCTCCACTTT.

The chain employs TRBV7-2 and TRBJ1-5; maybe TRBD1 (5 bases). The CDR3 has 15 amino acids. Germline CDR1 and CDR2: SGHTA and FQGNSA. Trimming cost V 1 base and J 1 base, with 8 bases left between them. CDR3 DNA sequence: TGTGCCAGCAGCTTAGAAAGGGACAGCAATCAGCCCCAGCATTTT. The encoded protein is CASSLERDSNQPQHF.

This chain links TRBV19 with TRBJ1-6; D uncertain. CDR1 LNHDA and CDR2 SQIVND come from the germline V gene (reference sequence). The V gene lost 4 bases and the J gene lost 9 bases, with 22 bases spanning the gap. The CDR3 runs to 17 residues. The CDR3 DNA follows: TGTGCCAGTAGTAACCTCCTGGATTTGTCAAGCATTTCACCCCTCCACTTT. Translating gives CASSNLLDLSSISPLHF.

The chain has TRBV9 and TRBJ2-3; D not resolved. This CDR3 region has 13 residues. Trimming took 2 bases from V and 2 from J, leaving 6 bases between them. The germline CDR1 and CDR2 sequences are SGDLS and YYNGEE. CDR3 sequence: CASSVFDTDTQYF. CDR3 nucleotides: TGTGCCAGCAGCGTTTTCGACACAGATACGCAGTATTTT.

V and J are TRBV5-6 and TRBJ1-2, with 7 bases fitting TRBD1. The CDR3 consists of 12 residues. CDR1 and CDR2 from the germline V gene are SGHDT and YYEEEE. Trimming removed 0 bases from V and 11 bases from J; junction bases left unmatched: 4. The CDR3 here is CASSLGTGLYTF. The CDR3 DNA reads as TGTGCCAGCAGCTTGGGGACAGGCCTTTACACCTTC.

The J gene is TRBJ1-4, the V gene TRBV5-6, with 10 bases that match TRBD1. The germline V gene has CDR1 SGHDT and CDR2 YYEEEE. The CDR3 has 16 residues. V lost 4 bases and J lost 6; bases outside the gene matches: 9. The CDR3 loop reads CASSPLDRGQDEKLFF. In nucleotides, the CDR3 is TGTGCCAGCAGCCCGCTTGACAGGGGGCAGGATGAAAAACTGTTTTTT.

CDR3 nucleotides: TGTGCCAGTAGTATAGATCCGGGGACAGGCAAGGGATGGTATGGCTACACCTTC. As protein: CASSIDPGTGKGWYGYTF. This chain uses TRBV19 with TRBJ1-2, with 8 bases lining up with TRBD1. CDR3 size: 18 residues. The V and J ends lost 0 bases and 5 bases, in that order; junction bases with no gene match: 14. CDR1 and CDR2 (germline): LNHDA, SQIVND (reference sequence).

The rearrangement links TRBV3-1 (or the pseudogene TRBV3-2) to TRBJ2-7, with 10 bases lining up with TRBD2. After removal of 4 bases from V and 4 bases from J, the junction contained 19 bases not matched to a gene. The CDR3 length is 19 residues. Germline V lookup: CDR1 LGHDT, CDR2 YNNKEL (reference sequence). The chain's CDR3 is CASSLSRVAGGLFGYEQYF. The CDR3 bases are TGTGCCAGCAGCCTCAGTCGTGTAGCGGGGGGACTCTTTGGGTACGAGCAGTACTTC.

This sequence joins TRBV18 and TRBJ1-2; D is possibly TRBD1 (5 bases). Germline V CDR1 and CDR2: KGHSH, LQKENI. CDR3 size: 16 residues. Trimming stripped 0 bases from V and 4 bases from J, with 15 bases between. The CDR3 DNA is TGTGCCAGCTCACCACCGGGGCAGCCGAGTATCTATGGCTACACCTTC. It specifies CASSPPGQPSIYGYTF.

Details on this clone: Other DNA sequences within the sample encode an identical CDR3. The chain has TRBV12-3 or TRBV12-4 and TRBJ1-2; D not certain. Between the trimmed V and J ends, which lost 2 bases and 3 bases, there was a span of 7 bases. This CDR3 has 13 residues. CDR3 amino acids: CASSLRADYGYTF. The CDR3 DNA reads as TGTGCCAGCAGTTTAAGGGCTGACTATGGCTACACCTTC.

The rearrangement joins TRBV4-3 to TRBJ2-1, with D possibly called TRBD1 or TRBD2 (5 bases each). Germline V gene data show CDR1 as LGHNA and CDR2 as YSLEER. Deletions cut 0 bases from V and 2 bases from J, with 14 bases between. There are 17 residues in the CDR3. CDR3 sequence reads: CASSQEEAGQTYNEQFF. The CDR3 DNA is TGCGCCAGCAGCCAAGAGGAGGCAGGGCAGACCTACAATGAGCAGTTCTTC.

This clone was seen a single time. The chain uses TRBV5-1 and TRBJ2-1; 8 bases are a match to TRBD2. This CDR3 has 16 residues. The germline CDR1 and CDR2 sequences are SGHRS and YFSETQ. J lost 5 bases, V lost 4 bases, and 11 bases had no gene match. CDR3 residues: CASSPKPSGGNNEQFF. The DNA for the CDR3 is TGCGCCAGCAGCCCGAAACCCTCGGGGGGGAACAATGAGCAGTTCTTC.

The chain recombines TRBV18 with TRBJ1-1; maybe TRBD1 (6 bases). The length of the CDR3 is 18 residues. Trimming pared 3 bases from V and 0 bases from J, leaving 20 bases between. Germline CDR1 reads KGHSH; CDR2 reads LQKENI. The chain's CDR3 is CASSPNLLRGAMNTEAFF. The DNA for the CDR3 is TGTGCCAGCTCACCGAACCTTTTAAGGGGGGCGATGAACACTGAAGCTTTCTTT.

The V and J genes are TRBV7-2 and TRBJ2-7; 7 nucleotides align to TRBD1. This CDR3 is 15 amino acids long. Unmatched junction bases numbered 11, after V lost 3 bases and J lost 6 bases. Per the germline V gene, CDR1 is SGHTA and CDR2 is FQGNSA. CDR3 nucleotides: TGTGCCAGCAGCTTCCCGACAGGGCGGAAAAGCGAGCAGTACTTC. It codes for CASSFPTGRKSEQYF. Combining the CDR3 with reference TRBV7-2 and TRBJ2-7 gives the whole variable domain GAGVSQSPSNKVTEKGKDVELRCDPISGHTALYWYRQSLGQGLEFLIYFQGNSAPDKSGLPSDRFSAERTGGSVSTLTIQRTQQEDSAVYLCASSFPTGRKSEQYFGPGTRLTVT.